A single sample is the source of the 27 T cell receptor beta chains below, sequenced in a study of cytomegalovirus exposure and HLA in healthy donors. In the PCR, 60 Vbeta and 13 Jbeta primers were used. The repertoire was sequenced with immunoSEQ multiplex PCR; TCRdb's copy has only in-frame clones and lacks some. Its clone listing holds tens of thousands of clones. The sequenced material came from PBMCs. The receptors were gathered from a middle-aged man in good health and CMV-seronegative.

The chain couples TRBV6-1 to TRBJ2-7; perhaps TRBD2 as D (7 bases). The CDR3 loop spans 14 amino acids. V dropped 6 bases and J dropped 1 base, with 13 bases sitting between them. CDR1 and CDR2 (germline): MNHNS, SASEGT. CDR3 in DNA: TGTGCCAGCAGGAGCGGGACACCTTCCTACGAGCAGTACTTC. Its translation: CASRSGTPSYEQYF.

V usage is TRBV28 and J usage is TRBJ2-3; 8 bases fit TRBD2. The CDR3 has 17 amino acids. Germline V lookup: CDR1 MDHEN, CDR2 SYDVKM. Losses at the gene ends were 6 bases for V and 5 bases for J; bases not matched to a gene: 16. The CDR3 loop is CASSPSRAGVSVDTQYF. As DNA, the CDR3 is TGTGCCAGCAGCCCGAGCCGAGCGGGGGTTTCTGTAGATACGCAGTATTTT.

V is TRBV19 and J is TRBJ1-2, with D possibly TRBD1 on 6 matching bases. V lost 5 bases, J lost 0 bases, and 7 bases lay in between. The V gene's germline CDR1 is LNHDA and CDR2 SQIVND (reference sequence). The CDR3 totals 13 residues. CDR3 sequence (DNA): TGTGCCAGTAGTCAGGGGACTAACTATGGCTACACCTTC. Residues: CASSQGTNYGYTF.

V usage is TRBV19 and J usage is TRBJ2-1, with TRBD2 as a possible D gene (5 bases). V shed 4 bases and J shed 8 bases, with 18 bases lying between them. Germline-derived CDR1 and CDR2 are LNHDA and SQIVND (reference sequence). The CDR3 sequence is 15 residues long. CDR3 sequence: CASSNLAEGFDEQFF. In DNA, the CDR3 is TGTGCCAGTAGTAACCTAGCTGAGGGTTTCGATGAGCAGTTCTTC.

The gene calls are TRBV18 and TRBJ1-5, with D uncertain. The CDR3 is 16 amino acids. In germline, CDR1 is KGHSH, CDR2 LQKENI. V lost 6 bases to trimming and J lost 0 bases, with 15 bases between them. The CDR3 nucleotides are TGTGCCAGCTCCCCCGGGCGGGGATCTAGCAATCAGCCCCAGCATTTT. Translated, it gives CASSPGRGSSNQPQHF.

This chain uses TRBV6-6 with TRBJ1-1, with TRBD1 as a possible D gene (5 bases). The V end was cut by 0 bases, the J end by 7 bases, with 18 bases between. Germline CDR1 MNHNY, CDR2 SVGAGI (reference sequence). The CDR3 sequence is 16 residues long. CDR3 sequence reads: CASSYSRTGGLGEAFF. In nucleotides, the CDR3 is TGTGCCAGCAGTTACTCGAGGACGGGGGGTTTGGGTGAAGCTTTCTTT.

The chain carries TRBV5-1 and TRBJ1-1; 7 positions match TRBD1. The trim removed 1 base at V and 3 bases at J, leaving 9 bases unmatched. The CDR3 runs 16 residues. CDR1 is SGHRS and CDR2 is YFSETQ in the germline V gene. The CDR3 spells CASSLTGARGYTEAFF. The CDR3 coding sequence is TGCGCCAGCAGCTTGACAGGGGCCAGGGGGTACACTGAAGCTTTCTTT.

J is TRBJ1-5 and V is TRBV30; 10 bases agree with TRBD1. The CDR3 loop spans 14 amino acids. Germline assignment: CDR1 GTSNPN and CDR2 SVGIG (reference sequence). The ends lost 5 bases at V and 4 bases at J; junction bases unmatched: 5. This CDR3 reads CAWGDRGNNQPQHF. The CDR3 DNA reads TGTGCCTGGGGGGACAGGGGAAATAATCAGCCCCAGCATTTT. Full variable domain (outside the CDR3, taken from reference TRBV30 and TRBJ1-5): SQTIHQWPATLVQPVGSPLSLECTVEGTSNPNLYWYRQAAGRGLQLLFYSVGIGQISSEVPQNLSASRPQDRQFILSSKKLLLSDSGFYLCAWGDRGNNQPQHFGDGTRLSIL.

This rearrangement joins TRBV28 to TRBJ1-5; 9 nucleotides match TRBD1. This CDR3 has 15 amino acids. Germline V gene lookup returns CDR1 MDHEN and CDR2 SYDVKM. V lost 3 bases and J lost 6; bases outside the gene matches: 6. The CDR3 spells CASSLTDRGSQPQHF. The DNA of the CDR3 is TGTGCCAGCAGTTTGACGGACAGGGGCAGTCAGCCCCAGCATTTT.

The chain couples TRBV7-8 to TRBJ2-1, with a possible D match to TRBD1 (6 bases). Trimming stripped 1 base from V and 10 bases from J, with 14 bases between. The CDR3 extends over 14 amino acids. The germline V gene encodes CDR1 SGHVS and CDR2 FQNEAQ. CDR3 coding DNA: TGTGCCAGCAGCTTAGTGGGGGCCACACGAGAGCAGTTCTTC. This encodes CASSLVGATREQFF.

This chain connects TRBV29-1 to TRBJ2-5, with D possibly TRBD1 on 6 matching bases. Germline CDR1 and CDR2: SQVTM and ANQGSEA. The germline V and J ends were trimmed by 4 bases and 5 bases, with 11 bases remaining between them. The CDR3 has 12 amino acids. CDR3 sequence: CSVGTVRETQYF. CDR3 bases: TGCAGCGTTGGGACAGTAAGGGAGACCCAGTACTTC.

The rearrangement links TRBV30 to TRBJ1-6; possible D gene TRBD1, 6 bases. The CDR3 spans 14 residues. Germline CDR1 reads GTSNPN; CDR2 reads SVGIG (reference sequence). V was pared by 0 bases and J by 9 bases, with 12 bases between. The CDR3, as DNA: TGTGCCTGGAGTGTTGACAGGCTTAGTTCACCCCTCCACTTT. As protein: CAWSVDRLSSPLHF. The full variable domain, its missing parts supplied by reference TRBV30 and TRBJ1-6, is SQTIHQWPATLVQPVGSPLSLECTVEGTSNPNLYWYRQAAGRGLQLLFYSVGIGQISSEVPQNLSASRPQDRQFILSSKKLLLSDSGFYLCAWSVDRLSSPLHFGNGTRLTVT.

The chain carries TRBV5-1 and TRBJ2-5; 7 bases are shared with TRBD1. The germline V gene encodes CDR1 SGHRS and CDR2 YFSETQ. The junction had 4 bases not matched to a gene; V was cut back by 4 bases and J by 1 base. This CDR3 region has 14 residues. The DNA of the CDR3 is TGCGCCAGCAGCCTGGGACAGCCCCAAGAGACCCAGTACTTC. As protein: CASSLGQPQETQYF.

The V call is TRBV7-8, the J call TRBJ1-6; no reliable D call. The CDR3 contains 14 residues. V was shortened by 2 bases and J by 8 bases, with 10 bases between the two germline ends. Germline V CDR1 and CDR2: SGHVS, FQNEAQ. The CDR3 nucleotides are TGTGCCAGCAGCTTATCAGTGTACGATTCACCCCTCCACTTT. Amino acid sequence: CASSLSVYDSPLHF.

V and J are TRBV4-2 and TRBJ2-3, with 15 bases lining up with TRBD2. In germline, CDR1 is LGHNA, CDR2 YNFKEQ. The CDR3 spans 18 residues. V lost 2 bases to trimming and J lost 6 bases; unmatched junction nucleotides: 9. The CDR3 bases are TGTGCCAGCAGCCAAACCGGACTAGCGGGGGGGGAAAGGGATACGCAGTATTTT. The encoded protein is CASSQTGLAGGERDTQYF.

The genes are TRBV11-1 and TRBJ2-7; a possible D gene is TRBD1 (6 bases). The CDR3 contains 14 residues. From germline, CDR1 is SGHAT and CDR2 FQDESV (reference sequence). V was trimmed by 5 bases and J by 2 bases, leaving 13 bases between them. CDR3 coding DNA: TGTGCCAGCAGCCTATCCGAGGGGGCCTACGAGCAGTACTTC. Amino acids: CASSLSEGAYEQYF.

This sequence joins TRBV5-6 and TRBJ2-1; D may be TRBD2 (6 bases). The CDR3 extends over 16 amino acids. Trimming stripped 3 bases from V and 0 bases from J, with 13 bases between. Germline CDR1 SGHDT, CDR2 YYEEEE. CDR3 region: CASSWPGLSSYNEQFF. Here the CDR3 DNA reads TGTGCCAGCAGCTGGCCGGGACTCAGCTCCTACAATGAGCAGTTCTTC.

This chain connects TRBV30 to TRBJ2-5, with a tentative D call TRBD2 (7 bases). Germline V gene lookup returns CDR1 GTSNPN and CDR2 SVGIG (reference sequence). The CDR3 is 15 amino acids. Trimming took 2 bases from V and 5 from J, leaving 18 bases between them. For the CDR3, the DNA is TGTGCCTGGAGTCCTATTACAGGGAGGGGGGAGACCCAGTACTTC. This gives the protein CAWSPITGRGETQYF.

This rearrangement joins TRBV7-9 to TRBJ2-7, with 9 bases fitting TRBD1. V lost 5 bases and J lost 5; bases outside the gene matches: 7. Germline CDR1 is SEHNR and CDR2 is FQNEAQ (reference sequence). This CDR3 contains 14 residues. The CDR3 region is CASSPTGGVDEQYF. The CDR3, as DNA: TGTGCCAGCAGCCCAACAGGGGGCGTCGACGAGCAGTACTTC. The whole variable domain, filled in from reference TRBV7-9 and TRBJ2-7, reads DTGVSQNPRHKITKRGQNVTFRCDPISEHNRLYWYRQTLGQGPEFLTYFQNEAQLEKSRLLSDRFSAERPKGSFSTLEIQRTEQGDSAMYLCASSPTGGVDEQYFGPGTRLTVT.

V gene TRBV5-4 combines with J gene TRBJ1-5, with D unresolved. The CDR3 has 14 amino acids. Germline values: CDR1 SGHNT, CDR2 YYREEE (reference sequence). The V end lost 0 bases, the J end lost 4 bases, and 8 bases lay between the germline ends. CDR3 in amino acids: CASSLVQTNQPQHF. Here the CDR3 DNA reads TGTGCCAGCAGCTTGGTGCAGACTAATCAGCCCCAGCATTTT.

The chain joins TRBV6-1 to TRBJ2-5; D is unclear. The CDR3 totals 14 residues. The V end lost 4 bases, the J end lost 5 bases, and 14 bases lay between the germline ends. Germline CDR1 reads MNHNS; CDR2 reads SASEGT. The CDR3: CASSGIVIGETQYF. CDR3 sequence (DNA): TGTGCCAGCAGTGGAATAGTAATCGGGGAGACCCAGTACTTC.

The gene calls are TRBV7-8 and TRBJ1-5, with a possible D match to TRBD1 (6 bases). CDR1 is SGHVS, CDR2 FQNEAQ, per germline. Trimming stripped 5 bases from V and 0 bases from J, with 17 bases between. This CDR3 has 17 residues. DNA for the CDR3: TGTGCCAGCAGCCCTAGGAGGGGGGGACTTAGCAATCAGCCCCAGCATTTT. Protein: CASSPRRGGLSNQPQHF. The full variable domain, with the rest looked up from reference TRBV7-8 and TRBJ1-5, is GAGVSQSPRYKVAKRGQDVALRCDPISGHVSLFWYQQALGQGPEFLTYFQNEAQLDKSGLPSDRFFAERPEGSVSTLKIQRTQQEDSAVYLCASSPRRGGLSNQPQHFGDGTRLSIL.

This sequence joins TRBV5-6 and TRBJ1-2; D gene unclear. V was cut by 0 bases and J by 8 bases, with 8 bases left in between. CDR1 is SGHDT, CDR2 YYEEEE, per germline. The CDR3 sequence is 12 residues long. The CDR3 loop is CASSLAGYGYTF. The CDR3 coding sequence is TGTGCCAGCAGCTTGGCAGGTTACGGCTACACCTTC.

The chain employs TRBV28 and TRBJ2-7, with D perhaps matching TRBD1 (6 bases). The CDR3 totals 14 residues. Trimming shortened V by 3 bases and J by 3 bases, and 12 bases separated the two germline ends. CDR1 and CDR2 (germline): MDHEN, SYDVKM. The chain's CDR3 is CASSLADSLYEQYF. The CDR3 coding sequence is TGTGCCAGCAGTTTGGCGGACAGCCTCTACGAGCAGTACTTC.

The rearrangement joins TRBV9 to TRBJ2-5, with 8 positions matching TRBD1. The J call may be mistaken, given a closer DNA end match to TRBJ2-7. Per the germline V gene, CDR1 is SGDLS and CDR2 is YYNGEE. The CDR3 has 15 residues. CDR3 in DNA: TGTGCCAGCAGCGTTGGGGACAGGAGCTCCTACGAGCAGTACTTC. It translates to CASSVGDRSSYEQYF.

This rearrangement joins TRBV6-6 to TRBJ2-5, with 10 bases that match TRBD1. Germline CDR1 is MNHNY and CDR2 is SVGAGI (reference sequence). J lost 5 bases, V lost 6 bases, and 6 bases had no gene match. The CDR3 has 14 residues. CDR3 region: CASRTTGGLETQYF. Here the CDR3 DNA reads TGTGCCAGCAGGACGACAGGGGGCTTGGAGACCCAGTACTTC.

V is TRBV7-3 and J is TRBJ2-3; 11 bases map to TRBD2. Trimming at V came to 2 bases and at J to 7 bases, leaving 5 bases not matched to a gene. The CDR3 covers 15 residues. The germline V gene encodes CDR1 SGHTA and CDR2 FQGTGA. CDR3 residues: CASSLASGGSNTQYF. DNA for the CDR3: TGTGCCAGCAGCTTAGCTAGCGGGGGGAGTAATACGCAGTATTTT.